Each of the 7 T cell receptor beta chains below was sequenced from the same sample in a study of blood T cell repertoires in COVID-19. The table came from immunoSEQ multiplex PCR; TCRdb's copy has only in-frame clones and leaves some out. The top ten hold approximately 1.2% of the sample, which has around 380,000 clones, approximately 87% seen once. Source material: PBMCs or T cells enriched from blood (not recorded which). These receptors all come from a man between 25 and 39 years old who had recovered from COVID-19.

The rearrangement links TRBV11-2 to TRBJ2-3, with a weak D call TRBD2 (5 bases). Per the germline V gene, CDR1 is SGHAT and CDR2 is FQNNGV. Trimming removed 3 bases from V and 2 bases from J, with 18 bases in between. CDR3 size: 17 residues. The CDR3 reads CASSLKGVLRNTDTQYF. The DNA of the CDR3 is TGTGCCAGCAGCTTGAAGGGAGTTCTACGGAACACAGATACGCAGTATTTT.

The CDR3 here is CASSLRTGEVESPLHF. The CDR3 DNA reads TGTGCCAGCAGCTTAAGGACAGGGGAAGTAGAGTCACCCCTCCACTTT. The J gene is TRBJ1-6, the V gene TRBV5-5; 9 nucleotides line up with TRBD1. CDR3 length: 16 amino acids. Germline V gene sequence: CDR1 SGHKS, CDR2 YYEKEE (reference sequence). V trimming: 2 bases; J trimming: 10 bases; junction bases outside the gene matches: 10. The entire variable domain, with the rest obtained from reference TRBV5-5 and TRBJ1-6, is as follows: DAGVTQSPTHLIKTRGQQVTLRCSPISGHKSVSWYQQVLGQGPQFIFQYYEKEERGRGNFPDRFSARQFPNYSSELNVNALLLGDSALYLCASSLRTGEVESPLHFGNGTRLTVT.

The chain uses TRBV20-1 and TRBJ2-1; no firm D call. Germline V gene data show CDR1 as DFQATT and CDR2 as SNEGSKA (reference sequence). The CDR3 has 10 residues. With 5 bases removed from V and 3 bases from J, the gap between germline ends came to 2 bases. The CDR3 DNA is TGCAGTGCTTACTACAATGAGCAGTTCTTC. Its protein is CSAYYNEQFF.

This chain joins TRBV3-1 (or the pseudogene TRBV3-2) and TRBJ1-4, with unresolved D. V was shortened by 1 base and J by 0 bases, with 12 bases between the two germline ends. Germline V gene data show CDR1 as LGHDT and CDR2 as YNNKEL (reference sequence). This CDR3 spans 17 amino acids. The CDR3 sequence is CASSQAGGLATNEKLFF. DNA of the CDR3: TGTGCCAGCAGCCAAGCTGGAGGATTGGCAACTAATGAAAAACTGTTTTTT.

The chain couples TRBV6-1 to TRBJ1-2, with D unclear. The V and J ends lost 3 bases and 9 bases respectively, with 11 bases between them. The length of the CDR3 is 12 residues. CDR1 is MNHNS, CDR2 SASEGT, per germline. The chain's CDR3 is CASSDPPRSYTF. The DNA for the CDR3 is TGTGCCAGCAGTGACCCCCCTAGGAGCTACACCTTC.

This clone was counted between two and nine times. The J gene is TRBJ1-4, the V gene TRBV5-4; 7 bases are shared with TRBD1. With 4 bases clipped from V and 3 bases from J, the junction kept 6 bases outside the gene matches. The germline V gene has CDR1 SGHNT and CDR2 YYREEE (reference sequence). The length of the CDR3 is 15 residues. The CDR3 sequence is CASSASTGPNEKLFF. Here the CDR3 DNA reads TGTGCCAGCAGCGCCTCGACAGGGCCTAATGAAAAACTGTTTTTT.

The chain recombines TRBV15 with TRBJ2-1; D might be TRBD2 (6 bases). The CDR3 consists of 16 residues. V was clipped by 3 bases and J by 3 bases, with 15 bases between them. Germline-derived CDR1 and CDR2 are LNHNV and YYDKDF (reference sequence). This CDR3 reads CATSRGRWGDYNEQFF. In DNA form, the CDR3 reads TGTGCCACCAGCAGGGGGCGATGGGGGGACTACAATGAGCAGTTCTTC. Full variable domain (missing parts from reference TRBV15 and TRBJ2-1): DAMVIQNPRYQVTQFGKPVTLSCSQTLNHNVMYWYQQKSSQAPKLLFHYYDKDFNNEADTPDNFQSRRPNTSFCFLDIRSPGLGDTAMYLCATSRGRWGDYNEQFFGPGTRLTVL.